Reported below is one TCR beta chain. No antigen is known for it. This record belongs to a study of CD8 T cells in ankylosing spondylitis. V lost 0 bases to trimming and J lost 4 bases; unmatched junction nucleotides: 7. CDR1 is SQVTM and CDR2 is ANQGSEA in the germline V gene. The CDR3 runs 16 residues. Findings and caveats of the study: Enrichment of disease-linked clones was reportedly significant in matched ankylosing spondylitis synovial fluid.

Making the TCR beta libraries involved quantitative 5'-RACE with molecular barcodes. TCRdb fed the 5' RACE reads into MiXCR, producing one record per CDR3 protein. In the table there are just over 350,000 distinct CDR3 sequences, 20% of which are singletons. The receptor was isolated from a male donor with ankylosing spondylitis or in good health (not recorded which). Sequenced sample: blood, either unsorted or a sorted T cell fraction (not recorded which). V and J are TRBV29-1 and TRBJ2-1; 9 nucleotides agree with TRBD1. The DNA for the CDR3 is TGCAGCGTTGAAGATTGGGAGGACAGGGGTTACAATGAGCAGTTCTTC. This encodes CSVEDWEDRGYNEQFF.